A selection of T cell receptor beta chains follows, all from one sample in a study of blood T cell repertoires in COVID-19. Some clones are missing from TCRdb's copy, which holds only in-frame ones; the method was immunoSEQ multiplex PCR. Of nearly 250,000 clones detected, roughly 85% appear once; the ten largest clones hold over 7.5%. Sequenced material: PBMCs or T cells enriched from blood (not recorded which). The source is a woman aged 45-65 years with acute COVID-19. Both conserved end residues are part of each CDR3. D genes are given only for firm matches. Clone size is given for some rows only: seen once, a few or many times, or a class if the clone is expanded.

once | TRBJ1-2 | TRBV7-9 | NA | TGTGCCAGCAGCCAGACAGATTCTTATGGCTACACCTTC | CASSQTDSYGYTF
NA | TRBJ2-2 | TRBV11-3 | NA | TGTGCCAGCAGCTTAGATCGAACCAGGGGATTTACCGGGGAGCTGTTTTTT | CASSLDRTRGFTGELFF
NA | TRBJ1-2 | TRBV27 | NA | TGTGCCAGCAGTGCCATCGACAGGCGCTATGGCTACACCTTC | CASSAIDRRYGYTF
NA | TRBJ1-1 | TRBV19 | NA | TGTGCCAGTAGTTTTGCGGGGCCGAACACTGAAGCTTTCTTT | CASSFAGPNTEAFF
NA | TRBJ1-2 | TRBV6-2/TRBV6-3 | NA | TGTGCCAGCAGTCGACCTTCCGGGGGCTATGGCTACACCTTC | CASSRPSGGYGYTF
NA | TRBJ2-3 | TRBV11-2 | TRBD2 | TGTGCCAGCAGCCTCCCTCTTGGCGGGGGGGCCGGCACAGATACGCAGTATTTT | CASSLPLGGGAGTDTQYF
once | TRBJ2-3 | TRBV3-1/TRBV3-2 | NA | TGTGCCAGCAGCCGAGACCGGGATACGCAGTATTTT | CASSRDRDTQYF
NA | TRBJ1-1 | TRBV12-5 | NA | TGTGCTAGTGGTTTGGGGACAGCGAACACTGAAGCTTTCTTT | CASGLGTANTEAFF
NA | TRBJ2-1 | TRBV12-3/TRBV12-4 | TRBD1 | TGTGCCAGCAGCAGTACAGGGGTCGTGTTCTTC | CASSSTGVVFF
NA | TRBJ1-5 | TRBV27 | TRBD1 | TGTGCCAGCAGTTTAGCCCCAGGGGGGAATAATCAGCCCCAGCATTTT | CASSLAPGGNNQPQHF
NA | TRBJ2-3 | TRBV27 | NA | TGTGCCAGCAGCCACAACAGGGGCACAGATACGCAGTATTTT | CASSHNRGTDTQYF
NA | TRBJ1-1 | TRBV19 | TRBD1 | TGTGCCAGTATTTTGGACAGGGAGAACACTGAAGCTTTCTTT | CASILDRENTEAFF
NA | TRBJ1-5 | TRBV19 | NA | TGTGCCAGTAGTAAATTGAGGCAAGATAGCAATCAGCCCCAGCATTTT | CASSKLRQDSNQPQHF
NA | TRBJ1-2 | TRBV10-2 | TRBD1 | TGCGCCAGCAGTCCGGACAGGGAGGGCTATGGCTACACCTTC | CASSPDREGYGYTF
NA | TRBJ1-4 | TRBV2 | NA | TGTGCCAGCAGTGAGCAGACAATGCTACCGCGAGAAAAACTGTTTTTT | CASSEQTMLPREKLFF
NA | TRBJ2-1 | TRBV28 | NA | TGTGCCAGCAGTTTGCGCCTACCCAATGAGCAGTTCTTC | CASSLRLPNEQFF
NA | TRBJ2-2 | TRBV10-3 | TRBD2 | TGTGCCTCCCTAGGGAGCGGGGGGACGACCGGGGAGCTGTTTTTT | CASLGSGGTTGELFF
NA | TRBJ2-2 | TRBV19 | NA | TGTGCCAGTAGTTACGGGGTCCACACCGGGGAGCTGTTTTTT | CASSYGVHTGELFF
once | TRBJ2-3 | TRBV5-1 | NA | TGCGCCAGCAGCCCGGAGTCATCACATACGCAGTATTTT | CASSPESSHTQYF
once | TRBJ1-5 | TRBV6-5 | NA | TGTGCCAGCAGCAAACAGGCGAATCAGCCCCAGCATTTT | CASSKQANQPQHF
NA | TRBJ2-1 | TRBV7-7 | TRBD2 | TGTGCCAGCAGCCCCCTGGTAGCGGGAAGTCACAATGAGCAGTTCTTC | CASSPLVAGSHNEQFF
NA | TRBJ1-1 | TRBV2 | NA | TGTGCCAGCAGTGGTCCACAGATGAACACTGAAGCTTTCTTT | CASSGPQMNTEAFF
NA | TRBJ2-5 | TRBV24-1 | TRBD1 | TGTGCCACCAGTGACTTCTCCACAGGGGACGTTCAAGAGACCCAGTACTTC | CATSDFSTGDVQETQYF
NA | TRBJ1-1 | TRBV30 | NA | TGTGCCTGGAGTGGACAGCTTGAAGCTTTCTTT | CAWSGQLEAFF
NA | TRBJ1-3 | TRBV5-1 | NA | TGCGCCAGCAGCCCGACCCCCTGGGGGGACCCGCGCTCTGGAAACACCATATATTTT | CASSPTPWGDPRSGNTIYF
NA | TRBJ2-7 | TRBV5-1 | TRBD1 | TGCGCCAGCAGCTCCGGGACAGCCTACGAGCAGTACTTC | CASSSGTAYEQYF
once | TRBJ1-5 | TRBV19 | NA | TGTGCCAGTAGTAGACAGGCGGTATCGAGCAATCAGCCCCAGCATTTT | CASSRQAVSSNQPQHF
few | TRBJ2-7 | TRBV7-7 | NA | TGTGCTAGCAGCTTAGGGCTAGAATACGAGCAGTACTTC | CASSLGLEYEQYF
NA | TRBJ2-2 | TRBV6-4 | NA | TGTGCCAGCAGTGACCGCCACGGTACCGGGGAGCTGTTTTTT | CASSDRHGTGELFF
NA | TRBJ1-1 | TRBV9 | NA | TGTGCCAGCAGCGTAGGAGAAAGAATTATGAACACTGAAGCTTTCTTT | CASSVGERIMNTEAFF
NA | TRBJ2-1 | TRBV5-5 | NA | TGTGCCAGCAGCTTGGTTGGAGGGTTGGATGAGCAGTTCTTC | CASSLVGGLDEQFF
NA | TRBJ2-7 | TRBV5-4 | TRBD1 | TGTGCCAGCAGCTTGGCGGGGACAGGGGACCACGAGCAGTACTTC | CASSLAGTGDHEQYF
NA | TRBJ1-2 | TRBV30 | TRBD1 | TGTGCCTGGCTGACAGGGGGAATTGGCTACACCTTC | CAWLTGGIGYTF
NA | TRBJ2-2 | TRBV9 | NA | TGTGCCAGCAGCCCGGGGTATAACACCGGGGAGCTGTTTTTT | CASSPGYNTGELFF
NA | TRBJ2-7 | TRBV7-2 | TRBD2 | TGTGCCAGCAGCTTAGCGTATCCCCCCAGCGGGGGAGGCTACGAGCAGTACTTC | CASSLAYPPSGGGYEQYF
NA | TRBJ2-1 | TRBV5-1 | TRBD2 | TGCGCCAGCAGCTTGACTAGCGGGTCCTCCTACAATGAGCAGTTCTTC | CASSLTSGSSYNEQFF
NA | TRBJ2-4 | TRBV4-1 | TRBD1 | TGCACCAGCAGCCAAGAGCCAGGGGGTCCCTATAACATTCAGTACTTC | CTSSQEPGGPYNIQYF
NA | TRBJ2-7 | TRBV10-3 | NA | TGTGCCATCAGCACAAACGACAGGACGACTTCCTACGAGCAGTACTTC | CAISTNDRTTSYEQYF
NA | TRBJ2-7 | TRBV4-1 | TRBD1 | TGCGCCAGCAGCCAAGCCCCCACAGGGGGCTCCTACGAGCAGTACTTC | CASSQAPTGGSYEQYF
few | TRBJ1-1 | TRBV9 | NA | TGTGCCAGCAGCGAGACATCCGGGAGCACTGAAGCTTTCTTT | CASSETSGSTEAFF
NA | TRBJ1-2 | TRBV14 | NA | TGTGCCAGCAGCCAAGAGGAGGTCAGGATCAATACCTACACCTTC | CASSQEEVRINTYTF
NA | TRBJ2-5 | TRBV12-3/TRBV12-4 | NA | TGTGCCAGCAGTTTACGTCAGCGTCCTTACTTC | CASSLRQRPYF
NA | TRBJ1-1 | TRBV9 | NA | TGTGCCAGCAGCGTAGCGGGGGGACCGGCTTTCTTT | CASSVAGGPAFF
NA | TRBJ2-7 | TRBV29-1 | NA | TGCAGCGTTGAGGAGTTGAGCGTAGTTTACTTC | CSVEELSVVYF
NA | TRBJ1-2 | TRBV10-3 | TRBD1 | TGTGCCATCAGTGCGGGACAGGGGGAGAGAGATGGCTACACCTTC | CAISAGQGERDGYTF
NA | TRBJ2-7 | TRBV6-5 | NA | TGTGCCAGCATTTTACAGGGAGTCCCCTACGAGCAGTACTTC | CASILQGVPYEQYF